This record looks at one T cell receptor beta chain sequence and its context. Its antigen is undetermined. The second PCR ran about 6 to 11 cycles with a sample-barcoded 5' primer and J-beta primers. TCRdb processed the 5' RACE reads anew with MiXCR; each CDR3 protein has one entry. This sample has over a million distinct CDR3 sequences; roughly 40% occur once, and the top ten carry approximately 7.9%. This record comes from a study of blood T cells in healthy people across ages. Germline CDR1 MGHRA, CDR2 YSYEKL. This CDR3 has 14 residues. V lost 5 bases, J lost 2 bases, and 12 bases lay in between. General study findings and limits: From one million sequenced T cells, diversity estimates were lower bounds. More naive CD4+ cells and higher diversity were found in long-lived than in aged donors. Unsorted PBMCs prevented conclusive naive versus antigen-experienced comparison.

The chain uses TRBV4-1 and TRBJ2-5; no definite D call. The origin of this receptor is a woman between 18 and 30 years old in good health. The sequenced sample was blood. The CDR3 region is CASSFTPSQETQYF. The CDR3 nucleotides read TGCGCCAGCAGCTTCACACCTTCTCAAGAGACCCAGTACTTC.